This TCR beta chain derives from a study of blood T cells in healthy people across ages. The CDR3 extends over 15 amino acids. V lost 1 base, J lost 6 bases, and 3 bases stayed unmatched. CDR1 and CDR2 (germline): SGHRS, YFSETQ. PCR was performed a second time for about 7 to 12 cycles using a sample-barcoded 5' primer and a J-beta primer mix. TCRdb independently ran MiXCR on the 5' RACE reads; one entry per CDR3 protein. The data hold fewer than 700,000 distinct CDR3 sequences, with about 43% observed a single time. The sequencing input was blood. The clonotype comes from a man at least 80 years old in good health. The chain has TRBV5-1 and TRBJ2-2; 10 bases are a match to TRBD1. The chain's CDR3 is CASSLRDRGPGELFF. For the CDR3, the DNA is TGCGCCAGCAGCTTGCGAGACAGGGGGCCCGGGGAGCTGTTTTTT.